This T cell receptor beta chain was retrieved from a study of identical twins. Study-level findings and limits: Clonotypes of the beta chain that were abundant in cord blood carried fewer insertions (memory repertoires showed none). Because invariant MAIT and iNKT cells could be present, zero-insertion analyses could be partly confounded. Instead of following the same donors, the conclusions were based on cross-sectional statistical analysis.

This CDR3 has 13 amino acids. V was clipped by 10 bases and J by 1 base, with 13 bases between them. The germline V gene has CDR1 WSHSY and CDR2 SAAADI. TCRdb reanalysed the 5' RACE reads using MiXCR and keeps one entry per CDR3 protein. The sample holds approximately 490,000 distinct CDR3 sequences, more than 20% seen once. With respect to this clonotype: The antigen remains undetermined.

This sample also appeared in a second study, on yellow fever vaccine responses in identical twins.

The chain combines TRBV10-2 with TRBJ1-1; D not resolved. This clonotype originated in a woman aged 18-29 years in good health. Sequencing used CD4+ T cells sorted from blood. The CDR3 coding sequence is TGCGCCACCGTGGATTTGCAGAACACTGAAGCTTTCTTT. Translation gives CATVDLQNTEAFF.